A selection of T cell receptor beta chains follows, all from one sample in a study of control samples from healthy donors and cancer patients. TCRdb's table, derived via immunoSEQ multiplex PCR, lists solely in-frame clones and lacks some. Among about 150,000 clones listed, 85% to 90% were seen once. The sequencing input was blood. The receptors were gathered from a man between 18 and 29 years old in good health. Both conserved end residues are part of each CDR3. Each record gives: clone size, J gene, D gene, V gene, CDR3 DNA, CDR3 protein. A D gene is named only where the DNA matches it firmly. Clone size is shown for a subset of rows, as once, few, many or a class of expanded clone.

>NA|TRBJ2-3|NA|TRBV28
TGTGCCAGCAGTCCCAGGGGCACAGATACGCAGTATTTT
CASSPRGTDTQYF
>NA|TRBJ1-5|NA|TRBV19
TGTGCCAGTAGTAGGGGTAAGAGCAATCAGCCCCAGCATTTT
CASSRGKSNQPQHF
>NA|TRBJ2-3|NA|TRBV5-6
TGTGCCAGCAGCTTGTCCCAGAGCACAGATACGCAGTATTTT
CASSLSQSTDTQYF
>few|TRBJ1-1|TRBD1|TRBV6-2/TRBV6-3
TGTGCCAGCAGTTACGAGCATTTAGGGGGCGACCCCGAAGCTTTCTTT
CASSYEHLGGDPEAFF
>NA|TRBJ1-5|TRBD1|TRBV6-2/TRBV6-3
TGTGCCAGCAGTCAGGGGGAGCCCCAGCATTTT
CASSQGEPQHF
>NA|TRBJ2-7|NA|TRBV5-4
TGTGCCAGCAGCTTTAGTCGCCAGACCCCTGGTGAGCAGTACTTC
CASSFSRQTPGEQYF
>NA|TRBJ1-1|TRBD1|TRBV18
TGTGCCAGCTCACCTTCCGGGACAGGGAGGAACACTGAAGCTTTCTTT
CASSPSGTGRNTEAFF
>once|TRBJ1-2|NA|TRBV5-5
TGTGCCAGCAGCCTGGAAGGTCCAAGGTCTAACTATGGCTACACCTTC
CASSLEGPRSNYGYTF
>NA|TRBJ2-1|TRBD2|TRBV7-3
TGTGCCAGCAGCTCTGGACTAGCGGGCAGAGACTCCTGGGGCCGACCAGATGAGCAGTTCTTC
CASSSGLAGRDSWGRPDEQFF
>NA|TRBJ1-6|NA|TRBV9
TGTGCCAGCGGTACTAAGGGTAATAATTCACCCCTCCACTTT
CASGTKGNNSPLHF
>NA|TRBJ2-5|NA|TRBV20-1
TGCGGAGCTGCACAGCAAGAGACCCAGTACTTC
CGAAQQETQYF
>NA|TRBJ2-2|NA|TRBV6-2/TRBV6-3
TGTGCCAGCAGTTACTCAGGGTTAACCGGGGAGCTGTTTTTT
CASSYSGLTGELFF
>NA|TRBJ2-5|NA|TRBV30
TGTGCCTGGAGGCCTCTCGTAACAGGGAATAATCCTGGAGAGACCCAGTACTTC
CAWRPLVTGNNPGETQYF
>NA|TRBJ2-4|NA|TRBV9
TGTGCCAGCAGCGCTGCTCCGCCCGCCGCGGACATTCAGTACTTC
CASSAAPPAADIQYF
>NA|TRBJ1-5|TRBD1|TRBV6-2/TRBV6-3
TGTGCCAGCAGTGAGGGACAGATTCCCTATAGCAATCAGCCCCAGCATTTT
CASSEGQIPYSNQPQHF
>NA|TRBJ1-1|NA|TRBV19
TGTGCCAGTAGTATCCCAGGAGCCCCAGGTCGGACTGAAGCTTTCTTT
CASSIPGAPGRTEAFF
>NA|TRBJ1-2|TRBD1|TRBV28
TGTGCCAGCAGATCAACAGGGGGCGGTAGCTATGGCTACACCTTC
CASRSTGGGSYGYTF
>NA|TRBJ1-2|NA|TRBV7-8
TGTGCCAGCAGCCGGACTGAAGGGAACTATGGCTACACCTTC
CASSRTEGNYGYTF
>NA|TRBJ2-4|TRBD1|TRBV4-1
TGCGCCAGCAGCCAGTACAGGGGACAGGTTAACATTCAGTACTTC
CASSQYRGQVNIQYF
>NA|TRBJ2-1|TRBD2|TRBV7-2
TGTGCCAGCAGCTTATCCAGGGCGGGAGATTTGTTCTTC
CASSLSRAGDLFF
>NA|TRBJ2-3|TRBD1|TRBV30
TGTGCCTGGACCCCGGGACAGGGGGCAGATACGCAGTATTTT
CAWTPGQGADTQYF
>NA|TRBJ2-5|NA|TRBV4-1
TGCGCCAGCAGCCTCACAGAGGTCACAGAGACCCAGTACTTC
CASSLTEVTETQYF
>once|TRBJ1-4|TRBD1|TRBV2
TGTGCCAGCATTGGACAGGGAAGTGAAAAACTGTTTTTT
CASIGQGSEKLFF
>NA|TRBJ1-1|NA|TRBV6-5
TGTGCCAGCAGTTGGCAACCCGGAAGCGAAGCTTTCTTT
CASSWQPGSEAFF
>NA|TRBJ1-4|NA|TRBV5-1
TGCGCCAGCAGCTCACCAGGAGGGGCTAATGAAAAACTGTTTTTT
CASSSPGGANEKLFF
>NA|TRBJ2-1|TRBD1|TRBV7-6
TGTGCCAGCAGCGCCACCCAGACAGGGGTTAATGAGCAGTTCTTC
CASSATQTGVNEQFF
>NA|TRBJ1-4|TRBD1|TRBV29-1
TGCAGCGTTGAAGCCGACAGGGAAGAAAAACTGTTTTTT
CSVEADREEKLFF
>NA|TRBJ2-6|NA|TRBV18
TGTGCCAGCTCACTTCGGGAAATATCTGGGGCCAACGTCCTGACTTTC
CASSLREISGANVLTF
>NA|TRBJ2-1|NA|TRBV7-9
TGTGCCAGCAGCCCCGTAGGGGCCTCCTACAATGAGCAGTTCTTC
CASSPVGASYNEQFF
>NA|TRBJ2-5|NA|TRBV24-1
TGTGCCACCAGTGATTCATATGGGACCCAGTACTTC
CATSDSYGTQYF
>NA|TRBJ2-2|NA|TRBV6-5
TGTGCCAGCAGTTACTACACCGGGGAGCTGTTTTTT
CASSYYTGELFF
>NA|TRBJ2-2|NA|TRBV19
TGTGCCAGTAGTTCCCTCGAGGGGAACACCGGGGAGCTGTTTTTT
CASSSLEGNTGELFF
>NA|TRBJ2-3|TRBD2|TRBV30
TGTGCCTGGGCCTTAGCGGGAGGCACAGATACGCAGTATTTT
CAWALAGGTDTQYF
>NA|TRBJ1-4|TRBD1|TRBV7-2
TGTGCCAGCAGCTCCCCAGGGGGCGCTAATGAAAAACTGTTTTTT
CASSSPGGANEKLFF
>NA|TRBJ1-2|NA|TRBV4-3
TGCGCCAGCAGCCAAGACGTTGGGGTTACTGGCTACACCTTC
CASSQDVGVTGYTF
>NA|TRBJ2-3|TRBD1|TRBV5-4
TGTGCCAGCAGCACCGGACAGGAGAACACAGATACGCAGTATTTT
CASSTGQENTDTQYF
>NA|TRBJ2-1|TRBD1|TRBV28
TGTGCCAGCAGTTTATCAAGGGGGCTGAAGGATGAGCAGTTCTTC
CASSLSRGLKDEQFF
>NA|TRBJ2-3|NA|TRBV18
TGTGCCAGCTCACCACCTGGCAGAAGCACAGATACGCAGTATTTT
CASSPPGRSTDTQYF
>NA|TRBJ2-5|TRBD2|TRBV5-6
TGTGCCAGCAGCTCGTCACTTCGAGCGGGGCAAGAGACCCAGTACTTC
CASSSSLRAGQETQYF
>NA|TRBJ2-2|TRBD2|TRBV9
TGTGCCAGCAGCGTAGGACTAGCGGGGGGGCTGTACACCGGGGAGCTGTTTTTT
CASSVGLAGGLYTGELFF